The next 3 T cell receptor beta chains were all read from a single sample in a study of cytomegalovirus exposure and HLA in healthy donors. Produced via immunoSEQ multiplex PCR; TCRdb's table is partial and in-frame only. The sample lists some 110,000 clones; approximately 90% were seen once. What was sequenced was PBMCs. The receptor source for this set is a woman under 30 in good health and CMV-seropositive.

The CDR3 bases are TGTGCCAGCAGCGATGGACTCCGGCAGCCCCAGCATTTT. Its translation: CASSDGLRQPQHF. The rearrangement links TRBV7-2 to TRBJ1-5; no definite D call. Germline CDR1 and CDR2: SGHTA and FQGNSA. Trimming cost V 5 bases and J 7 bases, with 12 bases left between them. The CDR3 contains 13 residues.

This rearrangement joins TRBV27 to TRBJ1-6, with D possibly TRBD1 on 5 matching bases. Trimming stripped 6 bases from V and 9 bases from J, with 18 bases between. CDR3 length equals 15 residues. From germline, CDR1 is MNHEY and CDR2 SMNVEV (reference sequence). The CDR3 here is CASRLDSSFSSPLHF. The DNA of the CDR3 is TGTGCCAGCAGACTCGACAGCTCCTTTAGTTCACCCCTCCACTTT.

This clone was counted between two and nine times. The DNA for the CDR3 is TGCGCCAGCAGCCAGGCCTCTAGCGGGGGGTCCCCCTCCTACGAGCAGTACTTC. Its translation: CASSQASSGGSPSYEQYF. The V and J genes are TRBV4-1 and TRBJ2-7; 11 nucleotides align to TRBD2. From germline, CDR1 is MGHRA and CDR2 YSYEKL. The CDR3 runs 18 residues. V dropped 3 bases and J dropped 0; count of bases not matched to a gene: 10.